The rows below give T cell receptor beta chains drawn from one sample of a study of early T cells in non-severe SARS-CoV-2 infection. TCRdb re-analysed the 5' RACE reads in MiXCR, keeping a single row per CDR3 protein. In the table there are about 59,000 distinct CDR3 sequences, under 15% of which are singletons. The specimen sequenced was whole blood. The receptors derive from an adult who was a healthcare worker with PCR-confirmed SARS-CoV-2 infection or an uninfected control (not recorded which). Each CDR3 is given with its conserved first and last residue. The order of the fields is CDR3 DNA, CDR3 protein, V gene, D gene, J gene, clone size. A D gene is named only where the DNA matches it firmly. A row's size may be missing; if present it is once, few, many or a size class.

TGTGCCAGCAGTATCAGGGGCTACAATGAGCAGTTCTTC	CASSIRGYNEQFF	TRBV6-2/TRBV6-3	NA	TRBJ2-1	NA
TGTGCCAGCAGCGTAGCCGGGGAGCTGTTTTTT	CASSVAGELFF	TRBV9	NA	TRBJ2-2	NA
TGTGCCAGCACCGTCGTGGGTATAGGGTCTGGGGCCAACGTCCTGACTTTC	CASTVVGIGSGANVLTF	TRBV5-6	NA	TRBJ2-6	few
TGCAGTGCTATTTCGGGACTAGACCCAGATACGCAGTATTTT	CSAISGLDPDTQYF	TRBV20-1	TRBD2	TRBJ2-3	NA
TGTGCCAGCAGCTCCCTAGCGGGGGCCTACACCTACACCGGGGAGCTGTTTTTT	CASSSLAGAYTYTGELFF	TRBV2	TRBD2	TRBJ2-2	NA
TGTGCCAGCAGCCCTCTACGGGGGACTCCTCTCTATTTT	CASSPLRGTPLYF	TRBV11-3	NA	TRBJ2-3	few
TGTGCCAGTACCACGGGACAGGGAACAGATACGCAGTATTTT	CASTTGQGTDTQYF	TRBV19	TRBD1	TRBJ2-3	few
TGTGCCAGCAGCGTGGCAGGCGGGGATACGCAGTATTTT	CASSVAGGDTQYF	TRBV9	NA	TRBJ2-3	NA
TGTCCCAGCAAACCCAGTTACCGCACTGTAGCTTTCTTT	CPSKPSYRTVAFF	TRBV2	NA	TRBJ1-1	NA
TGCAGCGCTGAGGACCAAGCTCTCTATGGCTACACCTTC	CSAEDQALYGYTF	TRBV29-1	NA	TRBJ1-2	NA
TGTGCCAGCAGCTTTGAGTGGGGTGGCACTGAAGCTTTCTTT	CASSFEWGGTEAFF	TRBV7-6	NA	TRBJ1-1	NA
TGTGCCAGCAGCTCAGGTCATTCGGGGGGGCCGGTTGAGCAGTTCTTC	CASSSGHSGGPVEQFF	TRBV7-6	TRBD2	TRBJ2-1	many
TGTGCCAGCTCGTCGACAGGGGGGTTTCAGCCCCAGCATTTT	CASSSTGGFQPQHF	TRBV18	TRBD1	TRBJ1-5	few
TGCGCCAGCAGCCAAGATGATATTTTGACTGCGGCCACAGATACGCAGTATTTT	CASSQDDILTAATDTQYF	TRBV4-3	NA	TRBJ2-3	NA
TGTGTCAGCAGTTTGGGAGTCTGGGTGAACACTGAAGCTTTCTTT	CVSSLGVWVNTEAFF	TRBV12-3/TRBV12-4	NA	TRBJ1-1	few
TGTGCCAGCAGCCTGACGGCTGGGGGGCAGCCCCAGCATTTT	CASSLTAGGQPQHF	TRBV7-2	NA	TRBJ1-5	NA
TGTGCCAGCAGCGTAGGGACAGGAGGGAATGGCTACACCTTC	CASSVGTGGNGYTF	TRBV9	TRBD1	TRBJ1-2	many
TGTGCCAGCAGCGTGGACAGGGTGAGCAATCAGCCCCAGCATTTT	CASSVDRVSNQPQHF	TRBV2	TRBD1	TRBJ1-5	NA
TGTGCCAGTAGTATAGGCGGGACGGTATACGAGCAGTACTTC	CASSIGGTVYEQYF	TRBV19	NA	TRBJ2-7	few
TGTGCCAGCAGCCCGGGACAGTCGTATCAGCCCCAGCATTTT	CASSPGQSYQPQHF	TRBV5-5	TRBD1	TRBJ1-5	many
TGTGCCAGCAGCATCTCGGTGATGGACACTGAAGCTTTCTTT	CASSISVMDTEAFF	TRBV7-2	NA	TRBJ1-1	many
TGTGCCAGCAGCCGAGAGGGCCCTAGCAATCAGCCCCAGCATTTT	CASSREGPSNQPQHF	TRBV7-2	NA	TRBJ1-5	many
TGCAGCGCTGTCGGGAAGCCGGGACATCGGCAAGAGACCCAGTACTTC	CSAVGKPGHRQETQYF	TRBV29-1	NA	TRBJ2-5	many
TGTGCCAGCAGCTTGGCGGCACGTTCCCGGCAGTATGGCTACACCTTC	CASSLAARSRQYGYTF	TRBV11-2	NA	TRBJ1-2	few
TGTGCCAGCTCACCTTCGGGACAGGGGACTAATCAGCCCCAGCATTTT	CASSPSGQGTNQPQHF	TRBV18	TRBD1	TRBJ1-5	few
TGTGCCAGCAGTTACGGGCAGAACCCTGAAGCTTTCTTT	CASSYGQNPEAFF	TRBV6-6	NA	TRBJ1-1	few
TGTGCCAGCAGCCTCAGACTAGCGGGGTACACCGGGGAGCTGTTTTTT	CASSLRLAGYTGELFF	TRBV7-8	TRBD2	TRBJ2-2	few
TGTGCCAGCAGTTTAGGTCAGGGGTCGGGCACAGATACGCAGTATTTT	CASSLGQGSGTDTQYF	TRBV12-3/TRBV12-4	NA	TRBJ2-3	few
TGTGCCAGCTCGAAGGGGCCGGCCGATGGCTACACCTTC	CASSKGPADGYTF	TRBV18	NA	TRBJ1-2	many
TGTGCCAGCAGCCATCCCCGCAGACCGTCGGGGAATGAGCAGTTCTTC	CASSHPRRPSGNEQFF	TRBV3-1	NA	TRBJ2-1	few
TGCAGTGCTAGAGGACTAACAGGGGGCGGAATCCAGCCCCAGCATTTT	CSARGLTGGGIQPQHF	TRBV20-1	TRBD1	TRBJ1-5	many
TGCAGTGCTAGAAAGTCCTTGGGGACCGGTGAGCAGTTCTTC	CSARKSLGTGEQFF	TRBV20-1	NA	TRBJ2-1	few
TGTGCCAGCATGCCCCCGGGACATACCCGCCCTTTGAGGGTCTACGAGCAGTACTTC	CASMPPGHTRPLRVYEQYF	TRBV11-3	NA	TRBJ2-7	many
TGTGCCATCAGTGAACAGGGCTACGAGCAGTACTTC	CAISEQGYEQYF	TRBV10-3	NA	TRBJ2-7	few
TGTGCCAGCAGGCTCACCGGGGAGCTGTTTTTT	CASRLTGELFF	TRBV2	NA	TRBJ2-2	few
TGCAGCGTTGAGAAGAAGGCAGGGCTTCAGCCCCAGCATTTT	CSVEKKAGLQPQHF	TRBV29-1	NA	TRBJ1-5	many
TGTGCCAGCAGCTTGAACAGGGGCAGGTTCTTGCACGAGCAGTACTTC	CASSLNRGRFLHEQYF	TRBV5-6	TRBD1	TRBJ2-7	NA
TGTGCCAGCAGCTTCGGCTACCCACAAGAGACCCAGTACTTC	CASSFGYPQETQYF	TRBV7-8	NA	TRBJ2-5	few
TGTGCCAGTAGTTCCCAGGGTCAAGAGACCCAGTACTTC	CASSSQGQETQYF	TRBV19	NA	TRBJ2-5	NA
TGTGCCAGCAGCCCTAATGACGCCGACAGGGCAAAACTGTTTTTT	CASSPNDADRAKLFF	TRBV6-5	TRBD1	TRBJ1-4	many
TGCGTTCAAGAAGCGACCCAATCACCCCTCCACTTT	CVQEATQSPLHF	TRBV23-1	NA	TRBJ1-6	NA
TGTGCCAGCAGCCAGGGCGAATGGGGCTACACCTTC	CASSQGEWGYTF	TRBV7-8	NA	TRBJ1-2	few
TGTGCCAGCTCATTCCTACAACAAGGGGGCGTGAACTATGGCTACACCTTC	CASSFLQQGGVNYGYTF	TRBV18	TRBD1	TRBJ1-2	NA
TGTGCCAGCAGCCTTGGGACAGCAGAGACCCAGTACTTC	CASSLGTAETQYF	TRBV3-1	TRBD1	TRBJ2-5	few
TGTGCCAGCAGCCCCTCGGGGGACCCCACCTACGAGCAGTACTTC	CASSPSGDPTYEQYF	TRBV7-9	NA	TRBJ2-7	NA
TGTGCCAGCAGCTTAGCCGGGGGGGACAGGGCCACAGATACGCAGTATTTT	CASSLAGGDRATDTQYF	TRBV11-2	NA	TRBJ2-3	NA
TGTGCCAGCAAAGAGGAGGCACTGGCAGAGACCCAGTACTTC	CASKEEALAETQYF	TRBV12-3/TRBV12-4	NA	TRBJ2-5	few
TGCGCCAGCAGTGTACAGGGAGACACTGAAGCTTTCTTT	CASSVQGDTEAFF	TRBV10-2	NA	TRBJ1-1	many